These 16 T cell receptor beta chains were sequenced from one sample in a study of T cell responses to AZD1222 COVID-19 vaccine. Some clones are missing from TCRdb's copy, which holds only in-frame ones; the method was immunoSEQ multiplex PCR. This table holds roughly 150,000 clones, approximately 90% found once. Sequenced material: peripheral blood, taken 28 days after the second AZD1222 dose. Source of these receptors: an adult who received the AZD1222 COVID-19 vaccine.

The rearrangement uses TRBV9 and TRBJ2-5, with 14 bases identical to TRBD2. The trim removed 7 bases at V and 5 bases at J, leaving 10 bases unmatched. The CDR3 is made up of 16 amino acids. The germline gives CDR1 SGDLS, CDR2 YYNGEE. The CDR3 sequence is CASGAGLAGVAETQYF. CDR3 in DNA: TGTGCCAGCGGGGCGGGACTAGCGGGAGTAGCGGAGACCCAGTACTTC.

V usage is TRBV12-3 or TRBV12-4 and J usage is TRBJ1-5, with D uncertain. The V end lost 0 bases, the J end lost 6 bases, and 6 bases lay between the germline ends. The CDR3 extends over 13 amino acids. CDR3 coding DNA: TGTGCCAGCAGTTTAGCCGGACTTCAGCCCCAGCATTTT. Translation: CASSLAGLQPQHF.

The chain combines TRBV9 with TRBJ1-1; D gene ambiguous. With 0 bases removed from V and 5 bases from J, the gap between germline ends came to 14 bases. The CDR3 spans 15 residues. Germline loops: CDR1 SGDLS, CDR2 YYNGEE. The DNA for the CDR3 is TGTGCCAGCAGCGTAGGGCACGCTGCGGGGACTGAAGCTTTCTTT. Amino acids: CASSVGHAAGTEAFF. Full variable domain (missing parts from reference TRBV9 and TRBJ1-1): DSGVTQTPKHLITATGQRVTLRCSPRSGDLSVYWYQQSLDQGLQFLIQYYNGEERAKGNILERFSAQQFPDLHSELNLSSLELGDSALYFCASSVGHAAGTEAFFGQGTRLTVV.

As concerns this clone: In this CDR3 the conserved last residue, phenylalanine or tryptophan, is missing, so a read error is likely. No DNA is shown, since the ends of the CDR3 on it are uncertain; the CDR3 is the one TCRdb lists. The chain has TRBV4-3 and TRBJ1-2. The V gene's germline CDR1 is LGHNA and CDR2 YSLEER. From its first to its last residue, the CDR3 has 12 amino acids. The CDR3 loop is CASSQDLARGEI.

The chain carries TRBV6-4 and TRBJ2-1; D may be TRBD2 (6 bases). There are 14 residues in the CDR3. The V end lost 0 bases, the J end lost 8 bases, and 11 bases lay between the germline ends. From germline, CDR1 is MRHNA and CDR2 SNTAGT. DNA of the CDR3: TGTGCCAGCAGTGACTCGTCTAGCGTTGATGAGCAGTTCTTC. It yields the protein CASSDSSSVDEQFF.

This clone was picked up one time. The chain recombines TRBV5-1 with TRBJ2-7; no reliable D call. Deletions cut 4 bases from V and 4 bases from J, with 9 bases between. The CDR3 length is 12 residues. Germline V gives CDR1 SGHRS, CDR2 YFSETQ. The CDR3 DNA reads as TGCGCCAGCAGCCGAGACACTTACGAGCAGTACTTC. It is translated as CASSRDTYEQYF.

J is TRBJ2-3 and V is TRBV6-5; 11 positions match TRBD1. Germline V CDR1 and CDR2: MNHEY, SVGAGI. CDR3 length equals 15 residues. With V trimmed by 6 bases and J by 5 bases, 7 bases remained unmatched. CDR3 protein: CASSRTGGFKDTQYF. The CDR3 DNA reads as TGTGCCAGCAGCCGGACAGGGGGCTTTAAAGATACGCAGTATTTT.

The table lists this clone with a few counts. The rearrangement joins TRBV15 to TRBJ1-5; D uncertain. CDR1 is LNHNV and CDR2 is YYDKDF in the germline V gene (reference sequence). This CDR3 region has 14 residues. Trimming shortened V by 1 base and J by 0 bases, and 4 bases separated the two germline ends. This CDR3 reads CATSRGGSNQPQHF. DNA of the CDR3: TGTGCCACCAGCAGAGGGGGTAGCAATCAGCCCCAGCATTTT.

The chain recombines TRBV12-5 with TRBJ1-1; maybe TRBD1 (6 bases). The ends were cut back, 6 bases at V and 0 bases at J, with 17 bases in the middle. CDR3 length: 16 amino acids. The V gene's germline CDR1 is LGHNT and CDR2 FRNRAP. This CDR3 is CASGSRQEQLNTEAFF. The DNA for the CDR3 is TGTGCTAGTGGCTCGCGACAGGAACAACTGAACACTGAAGCTTTCTTT.

This chain joins TRBV2 and TRBJ2-5; the D gene is possibly TRBD1 (5 bases). The germline V and J ends were trimmed by 2 bases and 1 base, with 14 bases remaining between them. CDR1 and CDR2 from the germline V gene are SNHLY and FYNNEI. The CDR3 has 16 amino acids. CDR3 DNA sequence: TGTGCCAGCAGTGAACCACGGGCCAGGGTCCAAGAGACCCAGTACTTC. This codes for CASSEPRARVQETQYF.

This chain links TRBV27 with TRBJ2-1; D may correspond to TRBD1 or TRBD2 (5 bases each). The germline V and J ends were trimmed by 3 bases and 5 bases, with 11 bases remaining between them. The CDR3 runs to 14 residues. Germline V gene sequence: CDR1 MNHEY, CDR2 SMNVEV (reference sequence). This CDR3 reads CASSFSGAHNEQFF. Written as DNA, the CDR3 is TGTGCCAGCAGTTTTTCCGGGGCTCACAATGAGCAGTTCTTC.

The chain links TRBV10-3 to TRBJ2-1; D is tentatively TRBD1 or TRBD2 (5 bases each). Trimming removed 0 bases at V and 1 base at J, with 16 bases between. The CDR3 extends over 18 amino acids. The germline V gene encodes CDR1 ENHRY and CDR2 SYGVKD. CDR3 DNA sequence: TGTGCCATCAGTGAGTCGAACTTGGGGACGTTTTCCTACAATGAGCAGTTCTTC. It yields the protein CAISESNLGTFSYNEQFF.

This rearrangement joins TRBV7-2 to TRBJ2-1; D gene uncertain. The CDR3 extends over 13 amino acids. V was cut by 4 bases and J by 2 bases, with 6 bases left in between. Germline-derived CDR1 and CDR2 are SGHTA and FQGNSA. The DNA of the CDR3 is TGTGCCAGCAGCTCAGACACCTACAATGAGCAGTTCTTC. Protein product: CASSSDTYNEQFF.

This clone was counted only a few times. CDR3 bases: TGTGCCAGCAGCCAGCGGGAGTATAGAGATGAGCAGTTCTTC. This sequence encodes CASSQREYRDEQFF. The chain employs TRBV4-2 and TRBJ2-1, with 7 bases matching TRBD2. CDR1 is LGHNA and CDR2 is YNFKEQ in the germline V gene. The CDR3 is made up of 14 amino acids. V lost 3 bases to trimming and J lost 8 bases; unmatched junction nucleotides: 7.

This clone has only one observation. The rearrangement joins TRBV6-2 or TRBV6-3 to TRBJ2-5; 9 bases align to TRBD1. The CDR3 covers 15 residues. The ends lost 4 bases at V and 5 bases at J; junction bases unmatched: 8. CDR1 is MNHEY, CDR2 SVGEGT, per germline. For the CDR3, the DNA is TGTGCCAGCAGTTCAAACAGGGGGCTGGGGGAGACCCAGTACTTC. It translates to CASSSNRGLGETQYF.

The rearrangement links TRBV7-2 to TRBJ2-2; possible D gene TRBD1, 5 bases. V was trimmed by 3 bases and J by 4 bases, leaving 12 bases between them. Germline values: CDR1 SGHTA, CDR2 FQGNSA. The CDR3 extends over 15 amino acids. For the CDR3, the DNA is TGTGCCAGCAGCTTTCCAGGGTCAAGCACCGGGGAGCTGTTTTTT. Encoded protein: CASSFPGSSTGELFF.